This T cell receptor (beta chain) was sequenced in a study of blood T cells in healthy people across ages. Study outcomes and limitations: Diversity estimates from one million T cells were considered underestimates.

V dropped 0 bases and J dropped 0; count of bases not matched to a gene: 10. The CDR3 runs to 19 residues. Per the germline V gene, CDR1 is SGHDT and CDR2 is YYEEEE. PCR was performed a second time for 7 to 11 cycles using a sample-barcoded 5' primer and a J-beta primer mix. TCRdb analysed the 5' RACE reads with MiXCR anew, one entry per CDR3 protein. The table has around 990,000 distinct CDR3 sequences, about two fifths seen once. A word on this clonotype: As yet, its antigen is unknown.

Donors were healthy Caucasian individuals from Russia aged roughly 6 to 90. The source of this sequence is a man between 18 and 29 years old in good health. J is TRBJ2-3 and V is TRBV5-6, with 10 positions matching TRBD2. The sample consisted of blood. This chain's CDR3 is CASSLDASGGPLSTDTQYF. The CDR3 DNA sequence: TGTGCCAGCAGCTTGGACGCTAGCGGGGGTCCTCTTAGCACAGATACGCAGTATTTT. The variable domain in full, completed from reference TRBV5-6 and TRBJ2-3, reads DAGVTQSPTHLIKTRGQQVTLRCSPKSGHDTVSWYQQALGQGPQFIFQYYEEEERQRGNFPDRFSGHQFPNYSSELNVNALLLGDSALYLCASSLDASGGPLSTDTQYFGPGTRLTVL.